This T cell receptor (beta chain) was obtained from a study of post-analysis software for immune sequencing data. Study outcomes and limitations: Compared with controls, patients had more of 4 to 6 TRBV segments, including TRBV5-6, TRBV5-1 and TRBV20-1.

On this clonotype itself: Its antigen is as yet unknown.

This CDR3 has 11 residues. V was shortened by 3 bases and J by 9 bases, with 7 bases between the two germline ends. Prepared libraries of TCR beta cDNA carried unique molecular identifiers. From the PCR reads, TCRdb called clonotypes with MiXCR, one entry per CDR3 protein. The sample lists hundreds of thousands of distinct CDR3 sequences; less than 35% were seen once. The chain links TRBV12-3 or TRBV12-4 to TRBJ2-3; D remains ambiguous. This receptor was obtained from a girl aged 5-17 years with multiple sclerosis. The specimen was blood. CDR3 region: CASSFDATQYF. DNA of the CDR3: TGTGCCAGCAGTTTCGACGCAACGCAGTATTTT.